This T cell receptor (beta chain) was captured by sequencing in a study of T cell responses to AZD1222 COVID-19 vaccine. Repertoires were generated with immunoSEQ multiplex PCR, while TCRdb's copy carries only in-frame clones and drops some. The sample lists 90,000 to 130,000 clones, 86% seen once, with roughly 3% in the top ten. Findings of the study overall: At 160-218 and 743-854, vaccine-associated CD4 TCRs were dominant, and they spanned spike.

To note about this clone: Its specificity is unknown.

V shed 0 bases and J 2 bases; nucleotides not matched to a gene: 2. From germline, CDR1 is SGHRS and CDR2 YFSETQ. The CDR3 spans 16 residues. The sequence came from an adult in good health. This chain links TRBV5-1 with TRBJ2-5; 12 positions match TRBD2. Sequencing was performed on peripheral blood, taken on day 0 of AZD1222 vaccination. The CDR3 reads CASSLGLAGAQETQYF. CDR3 DNA: TGCGCCAGCAGCTTGGGACTAGCGGGGGCACAAGAGACCCAGTACTTC.